Shown below are 9 T cell receptor beta chains from a single sample sequenced in a study of blood T cell repertoires in COVID-19. Generated by immunoSEQ multiplex PCR, the TCRdb table keeps only in-frame clones and is missing some. This table has about 150,000 clones, around 74% appearing once. The sequenced sample consisted of peripheral blood. The origin of the receptors is a woman older than 75 with acute or convalescent COVID-19.

The chain carries TRBV3-1 (or the pseudogene TRBV3-2) and TRBJ2-5; D possibly corresponds to TRBD2 (7 bases). The CDR3 spans 14 residues. From germline, CDR1 is LGHDT and CDR2 YNNKEL (reference sequence). The ends were cut back, 8 bases at V and 7 bases at J, with 20 bases in the middle. This chain's CDR3 is CASEKGEGGLTQYF. CDR3 coding DNA: TGTGCCAGCGAGAAGGGGGAGGGGGGTTTGACCCAGTACTTC.

This sequence joins TRBV6-6 and TRBJ1-2; no reliable D call. This CDR3 is built from 13 residues. Germline CDR1 is MNHNY and CDR2 is SVGAGI (reference sequence). V was pared by 6 bases and J by 8 bases, with 16 bases between. The CDR3 reads CASSQWAGGGYTF. For the CDR3, the DNA is TGTGCCAGCAGCCAATGGGCGGGTGGCGGCTACACCTTC.

This rearrangement joins TRBV9 to TRBJ1-4; D call uncertain. The CDR3 sequence is 15 residues long. Germline CDR1 is SGDLS and CDR2 is YYNGEE. Trimming removed 0 bases from V and 8 bases from J, with 14 bases in between. The CDR3 region has the DNA TGTGCCAGCAGCGTAGGGACTTCCCTGGGAGAAAAACTGTTTTTT. Residues: CASSVGTSLGEKLFF.

This clone appeared many times. The gene calls are TRBV3-1 (or the pseudogene TRBV3-2) and TRBJ2-7, with 10 nucleotides matching TRBD1. Germline V CDR1 and CDR2: LGHDT, YNNKEL (reference sequence). The CDR3 contains 15 residues. J was trimmed by 4 bases and V by 1 base; bases with no gene match: 4. The CDR3 here is CASSQGDRGIYEQYF. The CDR3 DNA reads as TGTGCCAGCAGCCAAGGGGACAGGGGAATATACGAGCAGTACTTC.

This chain links TRBV2 with TRBJ2-7, with 8 bases that match TRBD1. After removal of 6 bases from V and 2 bases from J, the junction contained 6 bases not matched to a gene. Germline V lookup: CDR1 SNHLY, CDR2 FYNNEI. The CDR3 length is 14 residues. CDR3 loop: CASRLEQGAYEQYF. The CDR3 DNA reads as TGTGCCAGCAGGTTGGAACAGGGGGCCTACGAGCAGTACTTC.

For the CDR3, the DNA is TGTGCCAGCAGTGAATGGGGGCATTCTACTCAGCCCCAGCATTTT. Amino acid sequence: CASSEWGHSTQPQHF. V is TRBV2 and J is TRBJ1-5, with D perhaps TRBD1 (6 bases). In germline, CDR1 is SNHLY, CDR2 FYNNEI. Trimming took 2 bases from V and 6 from J, leaving 14 bases between them. The CDR3 contains 15 residues.

The rearrangement joins TRBV3-1 (or the pseudogene TRBV3-2) to TRBJ2-7; TRBD2 matches at 11 bases. J was trimmed by 2 bases and V by 0 bases; bases with no gene match: 9. From germline, CDR1 is LGHDT and CDR2 YNNKEL (reference sequence). This CDR3 has 18 residues. The DNA for the CDR3 is TGTGCCAGCAGCCAAGATCGAGGGCGTAGCGGGGGGGCCTACGAGCAGTACTTC. This translates into CASSQDRGRSGGAYEQYF.

This sequence joins TRBV5-1 and TRBJ1-3; D not certain. Per the germline V gene, CDR1 is SGHRS and CDR2 is YFSETQ. This CDR3 spans 16 amino acids. V lost 0 bases, J lost 0 bases, and 10 bases lay in between. The CDR3 sequence: CASSLASGHSGNTIYF. The DNA of the CDR3 is TGCGCCAGCAGCTTGGCCTCAGGTCACTCTGGAAACACCATATATTTT.

This clone is medium-sized (0.01 to 0.1%) within its sample. This rearrangement joins TRBV2 to TRBJ1-5; D may be TRBD1 (5 bases). Trimming took off 3 bases at V and 1 base at J, with 7 bases between the two ends. The germline CDR1 and CDR2 sequences are SNHLY and FYNNEI. There are 14 residues in the CDR3. The CDR3 reads CASSDRESNQPQHF. CDR3 DNA: TGTGCCAGCAGTGACAGGGAAAGCAATCAGCCCCAGCATTTT.